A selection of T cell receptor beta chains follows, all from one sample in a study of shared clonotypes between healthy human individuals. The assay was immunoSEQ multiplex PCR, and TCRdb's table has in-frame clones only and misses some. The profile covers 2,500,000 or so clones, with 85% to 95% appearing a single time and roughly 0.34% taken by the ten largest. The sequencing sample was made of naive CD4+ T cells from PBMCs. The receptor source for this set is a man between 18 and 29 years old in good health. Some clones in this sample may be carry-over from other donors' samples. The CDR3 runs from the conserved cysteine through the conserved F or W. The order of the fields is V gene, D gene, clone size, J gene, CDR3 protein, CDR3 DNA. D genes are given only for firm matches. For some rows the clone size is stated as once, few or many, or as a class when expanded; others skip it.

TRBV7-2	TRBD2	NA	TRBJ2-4	CASSLGLAGVGIQYF	TGTGCCAGCAGCTTGGGACTAGCGGGAGTAGGCATTCAGTACTTC
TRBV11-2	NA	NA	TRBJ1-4	CASSSQTGFLFF	TGTGCCAGCAGCTCCCAAACAGGGTTTCTGTTTTTT
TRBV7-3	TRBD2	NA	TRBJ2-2	CASSLSVPASGRTGELFF	TGTGCCAGCAGCTTAAGTGTGCCCGCTAGCGGGAGGACCGGGGAGCTGTTTTTT
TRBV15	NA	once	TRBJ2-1	CATSRDWGGISRNEQFF	TGTGCCACCAGCAGAGATTGGGGCGGGATTTCCAGGAATGAGCAGTTCTTC
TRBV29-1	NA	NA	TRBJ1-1	CSVTENTEAFF	TGCAGCGTAACAGAGAACACTGAAGCTTTCTTT
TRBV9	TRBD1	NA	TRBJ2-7	CASSVGSTGGSYEQYF	TGTGCCAGCAGCGTCGGTTCCACAGGGGGCTCCTACGAGCAGTACTTC
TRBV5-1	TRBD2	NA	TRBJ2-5	CASSRTSGRGGQETQYF	TGCGCCAGCAGTCGGACTAGCGGGAGGGGTGGTCAAGAGACCCAGTACTTC
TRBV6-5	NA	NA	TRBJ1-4	CASSYSGGAGEKLFF	TGTGCCAGCAGTTACTCGGGCGGCGCCGGTGAAAAACTGTTTTTT
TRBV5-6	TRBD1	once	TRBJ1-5	CASSFYRGDQPQHF	TGTGCCAGCAGCTTTTACAGGGGGGATCAGCCCCAGCATTTT
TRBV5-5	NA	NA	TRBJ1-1	CASSLGLGNTEAFF	TGTGCCAGCAGTCTGGGACTAGGGAACACTGAAGCTTTCTTT
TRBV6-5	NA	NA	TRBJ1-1	CASSHNSLTEAFF	TGTGCCAGCAGTCATAATAGCCTGACTGAAGCTTTCTTT